The present TCR beta chain was sequenced within a study of graft-versus-host responses after intestinal transplantation. On this clone: Its specificity is not known.

With 1 base removed from V and 3 bases from J, the gap between germline ends came to 7 bases. Germline-derived CDR1 and CDR2 are MNHNS and SASEGT. CDR3 size: 13 residues. Generated by immunoSEQ multiplex PCR, the TCRdb table keeps only in-frame clones and is missing some. Here the sample spans approximately 74,000 clones, 80% to 95% being singletons. The study's findings and limits: Patients who carried graft-donor T cell macrochimerism also had high graft-versus-host to host-versus-graft clonal ratios in their allografts. After transplant, early declines in HvG clones were associated with peak levels of circulating GvH clones. In recipient marrow, GvH clones were found, and some appeared first in ileum or blood.

The sequence was obtained from a human patient who received an intestinal transplant, so some T cells may come from the graft donor. The material sequenced was PBMCs, taken 98 days after intestinal transplantation. The chain combines TRBV6-1 with TRBJ2-7; D ambiguous. The CDR3 DNA is TGTGCCAGCAGTGAAGAGGTGGGCTACGAGCAGTACTTC. This gives the protein CASSEEVGYEQYF.